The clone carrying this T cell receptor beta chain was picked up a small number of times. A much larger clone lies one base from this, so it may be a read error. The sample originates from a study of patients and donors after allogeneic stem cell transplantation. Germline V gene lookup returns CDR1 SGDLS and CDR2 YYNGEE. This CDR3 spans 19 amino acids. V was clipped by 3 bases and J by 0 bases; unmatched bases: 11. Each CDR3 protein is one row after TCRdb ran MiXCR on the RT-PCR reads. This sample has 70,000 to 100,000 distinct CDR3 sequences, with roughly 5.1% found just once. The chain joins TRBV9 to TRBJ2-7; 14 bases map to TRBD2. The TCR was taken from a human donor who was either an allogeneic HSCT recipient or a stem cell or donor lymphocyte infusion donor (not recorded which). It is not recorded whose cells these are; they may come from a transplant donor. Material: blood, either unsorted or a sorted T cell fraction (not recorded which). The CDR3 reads CASSAEKGLAGAGSYEQYF. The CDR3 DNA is TGTGCCAGCAGCGCCGAGAAGGGACTAGCGGGGGCCGGCTCCTACGAGCAGTACTTC.